This entry is about one T cell receptor (beta chain). Libraries were prepared by immunoSEQ multiplex PCR; TCRdb keeps only in-frame clonotypes and omits some of them. The table has some 130,000 clones, roughly 89% seen once. This sample was included in a study of control samples from healthy donors and cancer patients. This CDR3 comprises 15 residues. Germline V lookup: CDR1 SGHVS, CDR2 FQNEAQ. Trimming removed 1 base at V and 7 bases at J, with 16 bases between. The sample consisted of blood. The chain carries TRBV7-8 and TRBJ1-2; D remains ambiguous. The receptor comes from a man in his thirties or forties in good health. The CDR3 here is CASSLVAGGGGGYTF. DNA of the CDR3: TGTGCCAGCAGCTTAGTTGCAGGAGGAGGTGGTGGCTACACCTTC.